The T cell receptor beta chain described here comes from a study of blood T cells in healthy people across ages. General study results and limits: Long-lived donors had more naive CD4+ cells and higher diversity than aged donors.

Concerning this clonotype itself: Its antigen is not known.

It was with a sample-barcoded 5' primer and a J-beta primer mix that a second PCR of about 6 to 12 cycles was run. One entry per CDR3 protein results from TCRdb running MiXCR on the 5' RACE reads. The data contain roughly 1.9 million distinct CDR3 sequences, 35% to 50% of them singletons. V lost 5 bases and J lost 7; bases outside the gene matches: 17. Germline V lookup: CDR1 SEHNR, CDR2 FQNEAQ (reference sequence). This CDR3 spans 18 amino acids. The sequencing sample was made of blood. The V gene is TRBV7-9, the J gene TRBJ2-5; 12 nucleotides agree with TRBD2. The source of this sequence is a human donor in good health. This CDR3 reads CASSKGLAGGPSRRTQYF. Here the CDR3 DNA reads TGTGCCAGCAGCAAGGGGCTAGCGGGGGGGCCTTCGAGACGGACCCAGTACTTC.